This TCR beta chain stems from a study of cytomegalovirus exposure and HLA in healthy donors. Worth noting for this clone: Antigen: not known.

Study-wide results and limits: In vitro, a few CMV-associated chains proved specific for CMV antigens. High specificity and sensitivity for cytomegalovirus status were reported for the classifier. Listed as cytomegalovirus-associated were 150 to 200 TCR beta chains.

The CDR3 is made up of 20 amino acids. The junction had 11 bases not matched to a gene; V was cut back by 0 bases and J by 4 bases. Per germline, CDR1 LGHNA and CDR2 YSLEER. This PCR relied on a set of 60 Vbeta primers and 13 Jbeta primers. Some clones are missing from TCRdb's copy, which holds only in-frame ones; the method was immunoSEQ multiplex PCR. The sample consists of about 82,000 clones, over 80% of them appearing once. The specimen was PBMCs. The clonotype comes from a man in his late teens or twenties in good health and CMV-seronegative. The chain couples TRBV4-3 to TRBJ2-1, with 14 bases matching TRBD2. The CDR3 DNA is TGCGCCAGCAGCCAAGACCACACCGGGACTAGCGGGGGCCATTACAATGAGCAGTTCTTC. This translates into CASSQDHTGTSGGHYNEQFF.